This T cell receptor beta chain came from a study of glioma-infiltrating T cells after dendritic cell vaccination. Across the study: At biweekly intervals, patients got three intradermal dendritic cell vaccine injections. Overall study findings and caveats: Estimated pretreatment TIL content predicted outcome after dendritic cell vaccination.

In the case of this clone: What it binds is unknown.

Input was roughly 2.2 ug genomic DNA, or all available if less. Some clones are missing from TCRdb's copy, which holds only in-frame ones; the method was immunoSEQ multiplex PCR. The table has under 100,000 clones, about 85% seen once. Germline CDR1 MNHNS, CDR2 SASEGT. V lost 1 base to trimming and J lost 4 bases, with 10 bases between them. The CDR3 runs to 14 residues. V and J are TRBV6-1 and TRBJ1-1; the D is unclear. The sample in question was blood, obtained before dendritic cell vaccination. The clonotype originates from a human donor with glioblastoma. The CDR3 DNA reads TGTGCCAGCAGTGAAGAACGAGGAGCCACTGAAGCTTTCTTT. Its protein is CASSEERGATEAFF.